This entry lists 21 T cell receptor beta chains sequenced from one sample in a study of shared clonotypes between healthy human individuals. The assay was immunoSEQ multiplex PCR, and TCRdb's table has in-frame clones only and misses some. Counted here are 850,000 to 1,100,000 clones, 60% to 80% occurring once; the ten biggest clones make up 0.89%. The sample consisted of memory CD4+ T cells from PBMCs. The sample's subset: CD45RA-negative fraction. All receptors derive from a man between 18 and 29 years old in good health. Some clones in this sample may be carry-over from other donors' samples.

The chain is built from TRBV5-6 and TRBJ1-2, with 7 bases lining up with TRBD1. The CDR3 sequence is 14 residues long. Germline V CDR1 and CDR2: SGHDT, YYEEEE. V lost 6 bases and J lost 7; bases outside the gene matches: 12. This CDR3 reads CASNFDRDVSGYTF. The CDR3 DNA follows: TGTGCCAGCAACTTTGACAGGGACGTCTCTGGCTACACCTTC.

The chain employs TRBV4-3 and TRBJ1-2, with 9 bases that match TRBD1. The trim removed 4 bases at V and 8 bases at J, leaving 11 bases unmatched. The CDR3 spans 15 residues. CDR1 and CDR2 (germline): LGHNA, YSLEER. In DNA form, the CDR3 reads TGCGCCAGCAGCCGAGGGACAGGGCACTTCGAGGGCTACACCTTC. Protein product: CASSRGTGHFEGYTF.

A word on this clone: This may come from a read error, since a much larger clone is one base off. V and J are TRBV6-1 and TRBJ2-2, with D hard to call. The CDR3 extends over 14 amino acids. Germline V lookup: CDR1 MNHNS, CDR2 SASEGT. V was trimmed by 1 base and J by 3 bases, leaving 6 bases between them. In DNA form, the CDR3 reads TGTGCCAGCAGTGAAGGTGCGGACACCGGGGAGCTGTTTTTT. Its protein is CASSEGADTGELFF.

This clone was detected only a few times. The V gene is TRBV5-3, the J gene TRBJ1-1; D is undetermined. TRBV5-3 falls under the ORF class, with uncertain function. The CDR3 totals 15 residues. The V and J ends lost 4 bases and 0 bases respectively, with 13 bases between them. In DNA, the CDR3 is TGTGCCAGAAGCCCCACCCCAGAAATGAACACTGAAGCTTTCTTT. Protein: CARSPTPEMNTEAFF.

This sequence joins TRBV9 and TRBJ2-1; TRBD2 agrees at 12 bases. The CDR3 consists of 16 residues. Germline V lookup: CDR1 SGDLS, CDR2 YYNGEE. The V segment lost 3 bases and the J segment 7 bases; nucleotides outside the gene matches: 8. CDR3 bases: TGTGCCAGCAGCGCGGGACTAGCGGGCAAAACGAATGAGCAGTTCTTC. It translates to CASSAGLAGKTNEQFF.

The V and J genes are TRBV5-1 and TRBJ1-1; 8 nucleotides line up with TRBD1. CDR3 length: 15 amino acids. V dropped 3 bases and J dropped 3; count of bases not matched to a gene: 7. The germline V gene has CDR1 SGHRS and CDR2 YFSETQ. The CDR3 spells CASSSRRGLDTEAFF. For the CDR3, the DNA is TGCGCCAGCAGCTCCCGCAGGGGGCTTGACACTGAAGCTTTCTTT.

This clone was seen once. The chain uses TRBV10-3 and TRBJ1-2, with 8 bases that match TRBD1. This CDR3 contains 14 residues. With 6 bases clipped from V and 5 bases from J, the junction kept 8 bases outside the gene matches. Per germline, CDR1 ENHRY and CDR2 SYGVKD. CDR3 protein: CAIRQGTGGYGYTF. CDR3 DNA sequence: TGTGCCATCAGGCAAGGGACAGGAGGTTATGGCTACACCTTC.

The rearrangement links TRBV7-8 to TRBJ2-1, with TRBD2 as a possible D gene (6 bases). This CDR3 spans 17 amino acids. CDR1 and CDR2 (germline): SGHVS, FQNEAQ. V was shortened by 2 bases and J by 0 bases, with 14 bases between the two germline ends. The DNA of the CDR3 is TGTGCCAGCAGCTTACTAGGGGTCGGGAGCTCCTACAATGAGCAGTTCTTC. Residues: CASSLLGVGSSYNEQFF.

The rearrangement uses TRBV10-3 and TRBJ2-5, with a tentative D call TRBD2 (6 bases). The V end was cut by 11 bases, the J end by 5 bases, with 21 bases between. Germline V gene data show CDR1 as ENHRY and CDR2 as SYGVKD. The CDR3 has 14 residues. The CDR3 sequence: CASRDPGTGETQYF. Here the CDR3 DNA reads TGTGCCTCGCGGGACCCCGGGACTGGGGAGACCCAGTACTTC.

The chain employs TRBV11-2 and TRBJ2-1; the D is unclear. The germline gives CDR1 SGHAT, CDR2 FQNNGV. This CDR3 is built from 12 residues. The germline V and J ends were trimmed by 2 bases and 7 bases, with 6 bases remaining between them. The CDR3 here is CASSLSRNEQFF. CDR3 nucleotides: TGTGCCAGCAGCTTATCCCGAAATGAGCAGTTCTTC.

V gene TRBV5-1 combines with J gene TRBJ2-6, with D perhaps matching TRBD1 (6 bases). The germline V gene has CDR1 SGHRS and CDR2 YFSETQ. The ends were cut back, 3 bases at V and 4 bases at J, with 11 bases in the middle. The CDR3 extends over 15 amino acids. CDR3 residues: CASSWMGAGANVLTF. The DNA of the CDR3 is TGCGCCAGCAGCTGGATGGGGGCCGGGGCCAACGTCCTGACTTTC.

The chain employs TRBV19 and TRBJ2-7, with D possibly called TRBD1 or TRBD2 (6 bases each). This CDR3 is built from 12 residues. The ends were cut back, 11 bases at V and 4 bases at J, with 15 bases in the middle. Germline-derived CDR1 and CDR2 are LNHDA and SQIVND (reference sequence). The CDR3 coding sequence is TGTGCCGATAGGAGGGGGAAGTACGAGCAGTACTTC. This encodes CADRRGKYEQYF.

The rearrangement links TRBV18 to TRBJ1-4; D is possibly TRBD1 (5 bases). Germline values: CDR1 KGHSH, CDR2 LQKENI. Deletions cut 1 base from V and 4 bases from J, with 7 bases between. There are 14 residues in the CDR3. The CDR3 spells CASSPQGHNEKLFF. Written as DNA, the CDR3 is TGTGCCAGCTCACCACAGGGGCATAATGAAAAACTGTTTTTT. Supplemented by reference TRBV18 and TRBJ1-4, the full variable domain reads NAGVMQNPRHLVRRRGQEARLRCSPMKGHSHVYWYRQLPEEGLKFMVYLQKENIIDESGMPKERFSAEFPKEGPSILRIQQVVRGDSAAYFCASSPQGHNEKLFFGSGTQLSVL.

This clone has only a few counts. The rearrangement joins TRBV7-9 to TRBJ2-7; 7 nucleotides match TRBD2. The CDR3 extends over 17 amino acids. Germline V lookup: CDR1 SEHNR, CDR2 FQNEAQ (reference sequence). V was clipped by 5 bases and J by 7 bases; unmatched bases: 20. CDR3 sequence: CASSPPSLLAHAGEQYF. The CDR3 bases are TGTGCCAGCAGCCCCCCTTCTCTACTAGCGCACGCCGGAGAGCAGTACTTC. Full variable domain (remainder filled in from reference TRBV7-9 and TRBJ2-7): DTGVSQNPRHKITKRGQNVTFRCDPISEHNRLYWYRQTLGQGPEFLTYFQNEAQLEKSRLLSDRFSAERPKGSFSTLEIQRTEQGDSAMYLCASSPPSLLAHAGEQYFGPGTRLTVT.

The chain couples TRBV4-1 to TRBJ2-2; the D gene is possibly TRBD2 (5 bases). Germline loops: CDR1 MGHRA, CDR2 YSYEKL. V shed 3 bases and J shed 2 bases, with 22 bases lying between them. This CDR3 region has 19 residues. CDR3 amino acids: CASSHGIMRAAPNTGELFF. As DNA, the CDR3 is TGCGCCAGCAGCCATGGTATTATGCGGGCTGCCCCCAACACCGGGGAGCTGTTTTTT.

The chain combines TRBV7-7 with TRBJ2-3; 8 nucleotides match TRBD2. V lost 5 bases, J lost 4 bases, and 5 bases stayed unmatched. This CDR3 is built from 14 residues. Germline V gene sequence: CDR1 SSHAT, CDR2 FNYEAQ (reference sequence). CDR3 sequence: CASSLGLGADTQYF. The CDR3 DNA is TGTGCCAGCAGCCTGGGACTAGGAGCAGATACGCAGTATTTT.

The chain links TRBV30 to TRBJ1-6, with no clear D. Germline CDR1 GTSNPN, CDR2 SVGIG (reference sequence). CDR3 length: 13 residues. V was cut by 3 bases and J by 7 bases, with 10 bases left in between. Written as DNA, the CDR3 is TGTGCCTGGAGGTTGGTTTTGAATTCACCCCTCCACTTT. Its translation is CAWRLVLNSPLHF.

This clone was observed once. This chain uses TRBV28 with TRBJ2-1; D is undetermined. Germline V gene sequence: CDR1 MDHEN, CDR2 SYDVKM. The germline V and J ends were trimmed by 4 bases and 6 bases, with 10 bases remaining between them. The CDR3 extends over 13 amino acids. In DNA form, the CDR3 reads TGTGCCAGCAGTTACTCGGGTCGCAATGAGCAGTTCTTC. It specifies CASSYSGRNEQFF.

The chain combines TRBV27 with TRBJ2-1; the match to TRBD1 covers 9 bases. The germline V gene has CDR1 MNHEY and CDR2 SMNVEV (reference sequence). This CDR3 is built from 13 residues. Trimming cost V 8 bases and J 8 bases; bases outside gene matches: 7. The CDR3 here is CASRDRVEDEQFF. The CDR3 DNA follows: TGTGCCAGCCGGGACAGGGTAGAAGATGAGCAGTTCTTC.

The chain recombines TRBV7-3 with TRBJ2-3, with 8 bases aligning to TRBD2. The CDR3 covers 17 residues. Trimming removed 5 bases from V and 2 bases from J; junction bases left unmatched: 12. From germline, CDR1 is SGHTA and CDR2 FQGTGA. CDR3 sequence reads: CASSRGLGTSYTDTQYF. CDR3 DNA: TGTGCCAGCAGCCGCGGTCTGGGGACTAGTTACACAGATACGCAGTATTTT.

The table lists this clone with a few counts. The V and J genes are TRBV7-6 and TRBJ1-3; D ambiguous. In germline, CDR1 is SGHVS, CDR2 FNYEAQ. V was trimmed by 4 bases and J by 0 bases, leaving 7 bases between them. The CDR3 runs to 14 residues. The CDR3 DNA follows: TGTGCCAGCAGCTCCCCTAGCTCTGGAAACACCATATATTTT. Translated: CASSSPSSGNTIYF.